This passage covers 32 T cell receptor beta chains from one sample sequenced in a study of blood T cell repertoires in COVID-19. TCRdb's copy holds only in-frame clones and misses some; the assay was immunoSEQ multiplex PCR. This table holds 50,000 to 70,000 clones, 79% found once. Source material: peripheral blood. Receptors originate from a man aged 55 to 70 with acute or convalescent COVID-19.

The rearrangement joins TRBV29-1 to TRBJ2-3, with TRBD2 as a possible D gene (5 bases). V was pared by 6 bases and J by 6 bases, with 13 bases between. The CDR3 runs 12 residues. Per germline, CDR1 SQVTM and CDR2 ANQGSEA. The CDR3 here is CSVLTGSDTQYF. CDR3 bases: TGCAGCGTCCTTACGGGAAGCGATACGCAGTATTTT.

The chain employs TRBV28 and TRBJ2-2; unclear D gene. This CDR3 spans 16 amino acids. Trimming took off 8 bases at V and 0 bases at J, with 16 bases between the two ends. The germline CDR1 and CDR2 sequences are MDHEN and SYDVKM. Here the CDR3 DNA reads TGTGCCAGCTCATTCGCGAGGCGGTCGAACACCGGGGAGCTGTTTTTT. Its protein product is CASSFARRSNTGELFF.

The rearrangement uses TRBV24-1 and TRBJ1-5, with D unresolved. The CDR3 has 15 residues. Trimming cost V 4 bases and J 1 base, with 10 bases left between them. The germline gives CDR1 KGHDR, CDR2 SFDVKD. The CDR3 DNA is TGTGCCACCAGTGACCCCCCTAGGAGCAATCAGCCCCAGCATTTT. Its translation is CATSDPPRSNQPQHF.

The rearrangement links TRBV7-2 to TRBJ2-7, with D unclear. The CDR3 length is 13 residues. From germline, CDR1 is SGHTA and CDR2 FQGNSA. V was trimmed by 5 bases and J by 2 bases, leaving 10 bases between them. CDR3 in amino acids: CASSRVVTYEQYF. Here the CDR3 DNA reads TGTGCCAGCAGCCGGGTGGTTACCTACGAGCAGTACTTC.

The chain recombines TRBV3-1 (or the pseudogene TRBV3-2) with TRBJ2-7; D not certain. The CDR3 is 13 amino acids. The germline gives CDR1 LGHDT, CDR2 YNNKEL (reference sequence). Trimming removed 1 base at V and 6 bases at J, with 10 bases between. This CDR3 reads CASSQAFDSEQYF. DNA for the CDR3: TGTGCCAGCAGCCAAGCGTTCGACTCCGAGCAGTACTTC.

This clone was recorded a few times. The gene calls are TRBV2 and TRBJ1-5; TRBD1 aligns across 8 bases. Per germline, CDR1 SNHLY and CDR2 FYNNEI. The CDR3 length is 14 residues. Trimming removed 6 bases from V and 6 bases from J; junction bases left unmatched: 7. The CDR3 nucleotides read TGTGCCAGCAGCGACGACAGGGGTGGTCAGCCCCAGCATTTT. The encoded protein is CASSDDRGGQPQHF. The variable domain in full, completed from reference TRBV2 and TRBJ1-5, reads EPEVTQTPSHQVTQMGQEVILRCVPISNHLYFYWYRQILGQKVEFLVSFYNNEISEKSEIFDDQFSVERPDGSNFTLKIRSTKLEDSAMYFCASSDDRGGQPQHFGDGTRLSIL.

The V and J genes are TRBV7-9 and TRBJ2-3; TRBD2 matches 8 bases. V was clipped by 6 bases and J by 2 bases; unmatched bases: 13. The CDR3 covers 17 residues. CDR1 and CDR2 from the germline V gene are SEHNR and FQNEAQ (reference sequence). The CDR3 nucleotides read TGTGCCAGCAGTAAACCCCAACTAGCGGAGCTCACAGATACGCAGTATTTT. Translated, it gives CASSKPQLAELTDTQYF.

CDR3 protein: CASTFSGGGFATNEKLFF. For the CDR3, the DNA is TGTGCCAGCACTTTCTCGGGTGGCGGGTTTGCAACTAATGAAAAACTGTTTTTT. The rearrangement joins TRBV28 to TRBJ1-4; D is undetermined. V lost 7 bases and J 0 bases, leaving 21 bases between the germline ends. Germline V gives CDR1 MDHEN, CDR2 SYDVKM. The CDR3 extends over 18 amino acids.

The chain joins TRBV9 to TRBJ2-3, with 14 bases fitting TRBD2. The germline CDR1 and CDR2 sequences are SGDLS and YYNGEE. This CDR3 region has 18 residues. Unmatched junction bases numbered 10, after V lost 4 bases and J lost 3 bases. For the CDR3, the DNA is TGTGCCAGCAGCTCCAGGGGGACTAGCGGGAGTGTGACAGATACGCAGTATTTT. Residues: CASSSRGTSGSVTDTQYF.

The V call is TRBV6-1, the J call TRBJ2-1; the D gene is possibly TRBD1 (5 bases). Germline V lookup: CDR1 MNHNS, CDR2 SASEGT. The CDR3 totals 13 residues. V gave up 5 bases and J gave up 5 bases, with 10 bases separating them. Here the CDR3 DNA reads TGTGCCAGCAGTAAGACAGTGAACAATGAGCAGTTCTTC. Residues: CASSKTVNNEQFF.

This clone was seen a single time. The V gene is TRBV7-3, the J gene TRBJ2-7; D might be TRBD1 (6 bases). V was pared by 5 bases and J by 2 bases, with 16 bases between. CDR1 is SGHTA and CDR2 is FQGTGA in the germline V gene. The CDR3 has 15 amino acids. The DNA for the CDR3 is TGTGCCAGCAGCCTGGGGGCAGTAACAACCTACGAGCAGTACTTC. It specifies CASSLGAVTTYEQYF.

V is TRBV4-3 and J is TRBJ1-4; D is ambiguous. CDR1 is LGHNA, CDR2 YSLEER, per germline. V was shortened by 0 bases and J by 7 bases, with 12 bases between the two germline ends. This CDR3 spans 15 amino acids. The chain's CDR3 is CASSQDSIRGEKLFF. The CDR3 DNA reads TGCGCCAGCAGCCAAGACAGTATCCGGGGTGAAAAACTGTTTTTT.

The J gene is TRBJ2-7, the V gene TRBV9; 14 bases are a match to TRBD2. Germline CDR1 and CDR2: SGDLS and YYNGEE. The CDR3 runs to 16 residues. With 3 bases clipped from V and 5 bases from J, the junction kept 7 bases outside the gene matches. The CDR3 sequence is CASSEGTSGRIHEQYF. DNA of the CDR3: TGTGCCAGCAGCGAAGGGACTAGCGGGAGAATCCACGAGCAGTACTTC.

To note about this clone: The same CDR3 also results from other DNA sequences found in this sample. The V call is TRBV27, the J call TRBJ1-2, with 8 bases that match TRBD1. The V segment lost 6 bases and the J segment 4 bases; nucleotides outside the gene matches: 4. CDR1 MNHEY and CDR2 SMNVEV come from the germline V gene (reference sequence). The CDR3 is 13 residues long. The CDR3 is CASSPGTGYGYTF. The CDR3 nucleotides are TGTGCCAGCAGCCCCGGGACAGGCTATGGCTACACCTTC.

The chain is built from TRBV11-2 and TRBJ1-3; D gene uncertain. Germline CDR1 reads SGHAT; CDR2 reads FQNNGV. V was pared by 5 bases and J by 2 bases, with 13 bases between. The CDR3 is 15 amino acids. CDR3 in DNA: TGTGCCAGCAGCATACTTGAGGATCCTGGAAACACCATATATTTT. Its translation: CASSILEDPGNTIYF.

The chain uses TRBV7-2 and TRBJ2-1; D might be TRBD2 (6 bases). Germline CDR1 and CDR2: SGHTA and FQGNSA. Trimming removed 3 bases from V and 12 bases from J, with 15 bases in between. CDR3 length: 13 residues. The CDR3 DNA reads TGTGCCAGCAGCTTGGGGGGATCCAATTGGCAGTTCTTC. Translation: CASSLGGSNWQFF.

V usage is TRBV18 and J usage is TRBJ2-7; 11 bases match TRBD2. V trimming: 3 bases; J trimming: 5 bases; junction bases outside the gene matches: 9. Looked up from germline, CDR1 is KGHSH and CDR2 is LQKENI. CDR3 length: 16 residues. The chain's CDR3 is CASSPAGLAGGDEQYF. DNA of the CDR3: TGTGCCAGCTCACCCGCCGGGCTAGCGGGAGGCGACGAGCAGTACTTC.

This clone was seen a handful of times. The gene calls are TRBV28 and TRBJ2-3; possible D gene TRBD2, 6 bases. This CDR3 spans 14 amino acids. Germline V gene sequence: CDR1 MDHEN, CDR2 SYDVKM. The V gene lost 3 bases and the J gene lost 1 base, with 8 bases spanning the gap. For the CDR3, the DNA is TGTGCCAGCAGTTTCTTAGCGGGCACAGATACGCAGTATTTT. It codes for CASSFLAGTDTQYF. The full variable domain, with the rest looked up from reference TRBV28 and TRBJ2-3, is DVKVTQSSRYLVKRTGEKVFLECVQDMDHENMFWYRQDPGLGLRLIYFSYDVKMKEKGDIPEGYSVSREKKERFSLILESASTNQTSMYLCASSFLAGTDTQYFGPGTRLTVL.

This clone occurred a few times. The chain has TRBV24-1 and TRBJ2-5, with D perhaps TRBD1 (6 bases). With 0 bases removed from V and 3 bases from J, the gap between germline ends came to 19 bases. The germline V gene encodes CDR1 KGHDR and CDR2 SFDVKD. The CDR3 is made up of 18 amino acids. The CDR3 loop is CATSDLQFGDTSKETQYF. The CDR3, as DNA: TGTGCCACCAGTGATTTGCAATTCGGGGACACTTCGAAAGAGACCCAGTACTTC.

The chain has TRBV12-3 or TRBV12-4 and TRBJ1-1; 7 nucleotides match TRBD1. The V gene end was trimmed by 6 bases and the J gene end by 0 bases; junction bases not matched to a gene: 1. This CDR3 spans 13 amino acids. The CDR3 sequence: CASRGTVNTEAFF. The DNA for the CDR3 is TGTGCCAGCAGAGGGACAGTGAACACTGAAGCTTTCTTT.

The J gene is TRBJ1-5, the V gene TRBV13; 7 bases match TRBD1. V trimming: 2 bases; J trimming: 5 bases; junction bases outside the gene matches: 18. The germline V gene encodes CDR1 PRHDT and CDR2 FYEKMQ (reference sequence). The CDR3 is made up of 19 amino acids. Here the CDR3 reads CASSLRGGRKGSRDQPQHF. In nucleotides, the CDR3 is TGTGCCAGCAGCTTACGAGGGGGCAGGAAAGGGAGTAGGGATCAGCCCCAGCATTTT.

This clone was counted a few times. The genes are TRBV5-1 and TRBJ1-1, with D hard to call. Germline V gene lookup returns CDR1 SGHRS and CDR2 YFSETQ. The CDR3 totals 12 residues. The V end was cut by 0 bases, the J end by 3 bases, with 3 bases between. The CDR3 DNA is TGCGCCAGCAGCTTGGCGGACACTGAAGCTTTCTTT. This encodes CASSLADTEAFF.

The chain employs TRBV5-1 and TRBJ2-2; 7 bases fit TRBD2. CDR1 is SGHRS and CDR2 is YFSETQ in the germline V gene. V trimming: 1 base; J trimming: 6 bases; junction bases outside the gene matches: 12. This CDR3 is 17 amino acids long. CDR3 residues: CASSLYGEAGVAGELFF. The CDR3, as DNA: TGCGCCAGCAGCTTGTACGGGGAGGCGGGAGTGGCCGGGGAGCTGTTTTTT.

The rearrangement joins TRBV6-2 or TRBV6-3 to TRBJ2-3; 14 bases are a match to TRBD2. The CDR3 extends over 17 amino acids. Germline-derived CDR1 and CDR2 are MNHEY and SVGEGT. Trimming removed 5 bases from V and 8 bases from J; junction bases left unmatched: 12. This CDR3 is CASSHQVGLAGESTQYF. The CDR3 region has the DNA TGTGCCAGCAGTCACCAGGTGGGACTAGCGGGAGAAAGTACGCAGTATTTT.

J is TRBJ1-5 and V is TRBV28; unclear D gene. Germline-derived CDR1 and CDR2 are MDHEN and SYDVKM. Trimming removed 5 bases from V and 4 bases from J, with 12 bases in between. The CDR3 is 14 residues long. The CDR3: CASSPPHENQPQHF. The CDR3 coding sequence is TGTGCCAGCAGTCCACCGCACGAGAATCAGCCCCAGCATTTT.

The chain has TRBV7-2 and TRBJ2-7, with D unresolved. Germline CDR1 reads SGHTA; CDR2 reads FQGNSA. The CDR3 is 14 amino acids. With 4 bases removed from V and 3 bases from J, the gap between germline ends came to 13 bases. The CDR3, as DNA: TGTGCCAGCAGCTCTATGACTCCGTACTACGAGCAGTACTTC. Amino acids: CASSSMTPYYEQYF. Complete variable domain (other parts from reference TRBV7-2 and TRBJ2-7): GAGVSQSPSNKVTEKGKDVELRCDPISGHTALYWYRQSLGQGLEFLIYFQGNSAPDKSGLPSDRFSAERTGGSVSTLTIQRTQQEDSAVYLCASSSMTPYYEQYFGPGTRLTVT.

The chain links TRBV19 to TRBJ1-5; the match to TRBD1 covers 9 bases. The V gene's germline CDR1 is LNHDA and CDR2 SQIVND (reference sequence). The J segment lost 4 bases and the V segment lost 3 bases, leaving 10 bases of the junction unmatched. The CDR3 spans 17 residues. The CDR3 region is CASSIGGQGKGNQPQHF. As DNA, the CDR3 is TGTGCCAGTAGTATTGGAGGACAGGGGAAAGGGAATCAGCCCCAGCATTTT.

The CDR3 reads CASSVDRGGFGYTF. The CDR3 DNA reads TGTGCCAGCAGCGTAGACAGGGGTGGATTTGGCTACACCTTC. The chain carries TRBV9 and TRBJ1-2, with TRBD1 identical over 7 bases. Germline CDR1 is SGDLS and CDR2 is YYNGEE. This CDR3 comprises 14 residues. The junction had 6 bases not matched to a gene; V was cut back by 0 bases and J by 7 bases.

The chain couples TRBV15 to TRBJ2-7; maybe TRBD2 (6 bases). The CDR3 length is 13 residues. Germline CDR1 and CDR2: LNHNV and YYDKDF (reference sequence). Between the trimmed V and J ends, which lost 4 bases and 5 bases, there was a span of 12 bases. The CDR3: CATSIAGWNEQYF. The CDR3 bases are TGTGCCACCAGCATTGCGGGATGGAACGAGCAGTACTTC.

This clone came up a few times. The V gene is TRBV11-3, the J gene TRBJ1-1; TRBD1 matches at 8 bases. The V segment lost 5 bases and the J segment 4 bases; nucleotides outside the gene matches: 3. CDR1 is SGHNT, CDR2 YENEEA, per germline. This CDR3 is 13 amino acids long. This CDR3 is CASSVDRATEAFF. CDR3 sequence (DNA): TGTGCCAGCAGCGTGGACAGGGCCACTGAAGCTTTCTTT.

This clone was detected a few times. The chain is built from TRBV7-9 and TRBJ2-3, with D possibly TRBD1 on 7 matching bases. The germline gives CDR1 SEHNR, CDR2 FQNEAQ (reference sequence). Trimming removed 8 bases from V and 2 bases from J, with 11 bases in between. The CDR3 spans 13 residues. The CDR3 protein is CASWRGHTDTQYF. CDR3 DNA sequence: TGTGCCAGCTGGAGGGGGCACACAGATACGCAGTATTTT. Looking up the rest from reference TRBV7-9 and TRBJ2-3 gives the full variable domain: DTGVSQNPRHKITKRGQNVTFRCDPISEHNRLYWYRQTLGQGPEFLTYFQNEAQLEKSRLLSDRFSAERPKGSFSTLEIQRTEQGDSAMYLCASWRGHTDTQYFGPGTRLTVL.

This clone showed up just once. This chain joins TRBV6-5 and TRBJ1-2; D is ambiguous. The CDR3 sequence is 14 residues long. Trimming shortened V by 2 bases and J by 1 base, and 8 bases separated the two germline ends. Germline V lookup: CDR1 MNHEY, CDR2 SVGAGI. CDR3 sequence: CASSYRPVNYGYTF. For the CDR3, the DNA is TGTGCCAGCAGTTACCGTCCAGTTAACTATGGCTACACCTTC.